This T cell receptor (beta chain) emerged from a study of T-cell memory formation after mild COVID-19. Turning to this clonotype: Its antigen is unknown.

One entry per CDR3 protein results from TCRdb running MiXCR on the 5' RACE reads. Here the sample spans more than 150,000 distinct CDR3 sequences, 20% to 25% being singletons. Germline V lookup: CDR1 SGHRS, CDR2 YFSETQ. The V and J ends lost 4 bases and 0 bases, in that order; junction bases with no gene match: 6. This CDR3 is built from 16 residues. Study results and caveats: Chiefly within CM and EM were the contracting CD4+ clones; CD8+ ones were within EMRA. Clones that shrank (day 15 to 85) were balanced CD4/CD8, whereas later expanders leaned CD4+.

Sequencing input: PBMCs or a T cell subset sorted from them (not recorded which). The chain links TRBV5-1 to TRBJ1-5, with 8 bases aligning to TRBD1. The receptor was isolated from an adult woman who had mild COVID-19 (a few samples of this study predate the infection). Cell type and time point are not known. The CDR3: CASSPPGGNSNQPQHF. CDR3 in DNA: TGCGCCAGCAGCCCTCCAGGGGGCAATAGCAATCAGCCCCAGCATTTT.